The 15 T cell receptor beta chains given below trace back to one sample, sequenced in a study of blood T cell repertoires in COVID-19. Only in-frame clones appear in the TCRdb table, and some are missing; sequencing was by immunoSEQ multiplex PCR. The profile shows about 170,000 clones, around 85% of them singletons. Sequenced sample: peripheral blood. Receptor source: a man aged 60 to 69 who had recovered from COVID-19.

The genes are TRBV7-2 and TRBJ2-2, with a tentative D call TRBD1 (6 bases). CDR3 length equals 15 residues. Germline CDR1 SGHTA, CDR2 FQGNSA. With 3 bases removed from V and 4 bases from J, the gap between germline ends came to 12 bases. CDR3 residues: CASSFSGVATGELFF. CDR3 in DNA: TGTGCCAGCAGCTTTTCAGGGGTGGCCACCGGGGAGCTGTTTTTT.

Remarks on this clone: The same CDR3 can be traced to other DNA sequences in this sample. This chain uses TRBV7-9 with TRBJ2-4; no reliable D call. The CDR3 consists of 14 residues. The V end was cut by 0 bases, the J end by 0 bases, with 3 bases between. The germline V gene has CDR1 SEHNR and CDR2 FQNEAQ (reference sequence). This chain's CDR3 is CASSLAQAKNIQYF. The CDR3 coding sequence is TGTGCCAGCAGCTTAGCCCAAGCCAAAAACATTCAGTACTTC.

The genes are TRBV21-1 and TRBJ1-4. TRBV21-1 is a recognized pseudogene. The CDR3 consists of 16 residues. CDR3 in DNA: TGTGCCAGCAGCAATCGTTTCGGGAGGAGGTATGAAAAACTGTTTTTT. As protein: CASSNRFGRRYEKLFF.

The genes are TRBV6-5 and TRBJ2-7; D may be TRBD2 (6 bases). The V end lost 2 bases, the J end lost 3 bases, and 8 bases lay between the germline ends. The CDR3 spans 13 residues. The germline V gene encodes CDR1 MNHEY and CDR2 SVGAGI. CDR3 DNA sequence: TGTGCCAGCAGTTACACGGGGGTCTACGAGCAGTACTTC. It specifies CASSYTGVYEQYF.

This clone was detected once. The V call is TRBV13, the J call TRBJ2-7; 8 bases align to TRBD2. Looked up from germline, CDR1 is PRHDT and CDR2 is FYEKMQ (reference sequence). V trimming: 8 bases; J trimming: 4 bases; junction bases outside the gene matches: 13. This CDR3 is 15 amino acids long. CDR3 region: CASGESGGPPYEQYF. CDR3 coding DNA: TGTGCCAGCGGGGAAAGCGGGGGCCCACCTTACGAGCAGTACTTC.

The chain combines TRBV9 with TRBJ1-4; D not certain. Germline CDR1 SGDLS, CDR2 YYNGEE. V was shortened by 1 base and J by 5 bases, with 15 bases between the two germline ends. This CDR3 contains 16 residues. The CDR3 coding sequence is TGTGCCAGCAGCGTATCGCACAGCTCAAACAATGAAAAACTGTTTTTT. Translation gives CASSVSHSSNNEKLFF.

V and J are TRBV9 and TRBJ2-5; D might be TRBD2 (5 bases). Germline lookup yields CDR1 SGDLS and CDR2 YYNGEE. V lost 6 bases to trimming and J lost 2 bases, with 20 bases between them. The CDR3 length is 16 residues. CDR3 residues: CASTSGGPGNQETQYF. In nucleotides, the CDR3 is TGTGCCAGCACCTCTGGCGGGCCGGGGAATCAAGAGACCCAGTACTTC. The complete variable domain, with remaining parts taken from reference TRBV9 and TRBJ2-5, reads DSGVTQTPKHLITATGQRVTLRCSPRSGDLSVYWYQQSLDQGLQFLIQYYNGEERAKGNILERFSAQQFPDLHSELNLSSLELGDSALYFCASTSGGPGNQETQYFGPGTRLLVL.

The genes are TRBV7-9 and TRBJ1-2; D unclear. Trimming stripped 7 bases from V and 6 bases from J, with 18 bases between. Germline assignment: CDR1 SEHNR and CDR2 FQNEAQ (reference sequence). The CDR3 has 14 amino acids. CDR3 sequence: CASNSPGFVDGYTF. In DNA form, the CDR3 reads TGTGCCAGCAACTCCCCAGGTTTCGTGGATGGCTACACCTTC.

The chain links TRBV6-2 or TRBV6-3 to TRBJ2-3, with 9 positions matching TRBD2. V was pared by 3 bases and J by 5 bases, with 6 bases of the junction left unmatched. Germline V gene sequence: CDR1 MNHEY, CDR2 SVGEGT. This CDR3 contains 15 residues. Written as DNA, the CDR3 is TGTGCCAGCAGTTATGGCGGGGGGGTAGAAGATACGCAGTATTTT. Translation gives CASSYGGGVEDTQYF.

The chain is built from TRBV5-6 and TRBJ2-1; TRBD2 agrees at 8 bases. The CDR3 sequence is 13 residues long. CDR1 SGHDT and CDR2 YYEEEE come from the germline V gene. V lost 3 bases to trimming and J lost 7 bases; unmatched junction nucleotides: 3. The CDR3 reads CASSSGGPNEQFF. The DNA of the CDR3 is TGTGCCAGCAGCTCGGGGGGGCCTAATGAGCAGTTCTTC.

The rearrangement links TRBV30 to TRBJ1-6; unclear D gene. Per germline, CDR1 GTSNPN and CDR2 SVGIG (reference sequence). Trimming removed 2 bases from V and 8 bases from J, with 10 bases in between. The CDR3 has 13 residues. CDR3 protein: CAWSTGRDSPLHF. In DNA form, the CDR3 reads TGTGCCTGGAGTACTGGGCGAGATTCACCCCTCCACTTT.

The chain is built from TRBV7-6 and TRBJ1-3, with D possibly being TRBD1 (5 bases). Germline assignment: CDR1 SGHVS and CDR2 FNYEAQ. V was pared by 1 base and J by 1 base, with 8 bases between. This CDR3 region has 15 residues. The CDR3: CASSLGGGSGNTIYF. The CDR3, as DNA: TGTGCCAGCAGCTTAGGCGGGGGGTCTGGAAACACCATATATTTT.

This chain links TRBV5-1 with TRBJ2-2; D is possibly TRBD2 (5 bases). V was trimmed by 0 bases and J by 0 bases, leaving 21 bases between them. Germline assignment: CDR1 SGHRS and CDR2 YFSETQ. The CDR3 is 20 amino acids. The CDR3 nucleotides read TGCGCCAGCAGCTTGGCCATAGAGGGAACACGCTTCGCGAACACCGGGGAGCTGTTTTTT. It is translated as CASSLAIEGTRFANTGELFF.

This clone appeared a few times. The genes are TRBV4-1 and TRBJ1-1, with 7 bases lining up with TRBD1. The CDR3 loop spans 14 amino acids. Trimming cost V 1 base and J 6 bases; bases outside gene matches: 5. Germline V gives CDR1 MGHRA, CDR2 YSYEKL. The CDR3 nucleotides read TGCGCCAGCAGCCAAGGGAAGGGGGCGGCTGAAGCTTTCTTT. As protein: CASSQGKGAAEAFF.

The DNA of the CDR3 is TGTGCCAGCAGCTTGACTACCGGCTGGCCCGATGAAGCTTTCTTT. The encoded protein is CASSLTTGWPDEAFF. This rearrangement joins TRBV5-6 to TRBJ1-1; D is unclear. The germline V gene has CDR1 SGHDT and CDR2 YYEEEE. This CDR3 comprises 15 residues. V was cut by 1 base and J by 7 bases, with 17 bases left in between.